What follows are 20 T cell receptor beta chains derived from one specimen sequenced in a study of vaccination effects on CD4 cells after COVID-19. The repertoire was sequenced with immunoSEQ multiplex PCR; TCRdb's copy has only in-frame clones and lacks some. The repertoire holds some 50,000 clones, with approximately 70% as singletons. Their antigens remain unidentified. Cultured cells yielded isolated CD4+ T cells after 10 days. Sample: CD4+ T cells from PBMCs cultured without peptide, taken before COVID-19 vaccination. Receptors were obtained from a human donor who received a COVID-19 vaccine.

For this clone: Because the CDR3's place on the DNA is in doubt, the DNA is left out and the CDR3 is given as listed by TCRdb. The J gene is TRBJ2-3, the V gene TRBV29-1; the DNA was not used to check the table's D call, TRBD1. The CDR3 is 14 residues long, counting both termini. From germline, CDR1 is SQVTM and CDR2 ANQGSEA. CDR3: CSASGQGYTDTQYF.

This clone appeared a few times. V and J are TRBV5-5 and TRBJ1-2; TRBD1 matches 9 bases. The CDR3 spans 16 residues. The V and J ends lost 4 bases and 4 bases, in that order; junction bases with no gene match: 11. The germline V gene encodes CDR1 SGHKS and CDR2 YYEKEE (reference sequence). The CDR3 loop reads CASSEGQGLKGYGYTF. The CDR3 nucleotides read TGTGCCAGCAGCGAGGGACAGGGCCTAAAGGGCTATGGCTACACCTTC. The entire variable domain, with the rest obtained from reference TRBV5-5 and TRBJ1-2, is as follows: DAGVTQSPTHLIKTRGQQVTLRCSPISGHKSVSWYQQVLGQGPQFIFQYYEKEERGRGNFPDRFSARQFPNYSSELNVNALLLGDSALYLCASSEGQGLKGYGYTFGSGTRLTVV.

The chain carries TRBV2 and TRBJ2-7, with a weak D call TRBD2 (6 bases). Deletions cut 5 bases from V and 0 bases from J, with 17 bases between. Germline V gene data show CDR1 as SNHLY and CDR2 as FYNNEI. There are 16 residues in the CDR3. The CDR3 bases are TGTGCCAGCAGTTTGGGATGGGAGGCAATCTCCTACGAGCAGTACTTC. Its translation: CASSLGWEAISYEQYF.

In its sample, this clone was seen a few times. The chain recombines TRBV27 with TRBJ1-2, with D possibly TRBD1 on 5 matching bases. V lost 6 bases to trimming and J lost 2 bases, with 10 bases between them. Germline assignment: CDR1 MNHEY and CDR2 SMNVEV (reference sequence). CDR3 size: 13 residues. This CDR3 reads CASRQTGNYGYTF. The DNA for the CDR3 is TGTGCCAGCAGGCAAACAGGAAACTATGGCTACACCTTC.

The V gene is TRBV28, the J gene TRBJ1-4; possibly TRBD1 for D (5 bases). In germline, CDR1 is MDHEN, CDR2 SYDVKM. CDR3 size: 15 residues. V lost 3 bases, J lost 0 bases, and 8 bases lay in between. As DNA, the CDR3 is TGTGCCAGCAGTTTGGGGGGGGCAACTAATGAAAAACTGTTTTTT. Its protein product is CASSLGGATNEKLFF.

This chain uses TRBV27 with TRBJ2-1, with D unclear. Germline V gives CDR1 MNHEY, CDR2 SMNVEV (reference sequence). Trimming took off 5 bases at V and 4 bases at J, with 3 bases between the two ends. This CDR3 spans 11 amino acids. The CDR3 loop reads CASSRYNEQFF. CDR3 DNA: TGTGCCAGCAGTCGATACAATGAGCAGTTCTTC.

The V and J genes are TRBV4-3 and TRBJ2-7; 9 nucleotides agree with TRBD1. This CDR3 has 15 amino acids. Germline values: CDR1 LGHNA, CDR2 YSLEER. V gave up 6 bases and J gave up 5 bases; unmatched junction bases: 11. In nucleotides, the CDR3 is TGCGCCAGCAGTCAACTGGGACAGGGAGTCCACGAGCAGTACTTC. It codes for CASSQLGQGVHEQYF.

V is TRBV6-5 and J is TRBJ2-3; no firm D call. The CDR3 is 14 amino acids. In germline, CDR1 is MNHEY, CDR2 SVGAGI. V lost 0 bases and J 6 bases, leaving 10 bases between the germline ends. The CDR3 is CASSYSGIFDTQYF. The CDR3 nucleotides read TGTGCCAGCAGTTACTCGGGCATTTTTGATACGCAGTATTTT.

The chain recombines TRBV19 with TRBJ1-2; 10 nucleotides line up with TRBD1. The CDR3 loop spans 15 amino acids. Germline lookup yields CDR1 LNHDA and CDR2 SQIVND (reference sequence). The trim removed 4 bases at V and 4 bases at J, leaving 6 bases unmatched. The CDR3: CASSTRDRGGYGYTF. The CDR3 coding sequence is TGTGCCAGTAGTACCCGGGACAGGGGTGGCTATGGCTACACCTTC. The full variable domain, completed using reference TRBV19 and TRBJ1-2, is DGGITQSPKYLFRKEGQNVTLSCEQNLNHDAMYWYRQDPGQGLRLIYYSQIVNDFQKGDIAEGYSVSREKKESFPLTVTSAQKNPTAFYLCASSTRDRGGYGYTFGSGTRLTVV.

The genes are TRBV7-2 and TRBJ2-7; D is unclear. The CDR3 contains 13 residues. The V end was cut by 3 bases, the J end by 2 bases, with 8 bases between. Germline CDR1 and CDR2: SGHTA and FQGNSA. CDR3 coding DNA: TGTGCCAGCAGCTTCCAGGCCACCTACGAGCAGTACTTC. This gives the protein CASSFQATYEQYF.

J is TRBJ2-3 and V is TRBV19; D is perhaps TRBD1 or TRBD2 (5 bases each). This CDR3 spans 13 amino acids. Trimming left V 7 bases short and J 2 bases short, with 10 bases between. The V gene's germline CDR1 is LNHDA and CDR2 SQIVND (reference sequence). The CDR3 coding sequence is TGTGCCAGTAAGGTCGGGACCACAGATACGCAGTATTTT. This encodes CASKVGTTDTQYF.

This chain connects TRBV7-4 to TRBJ1-6; D might be TRBD1 (6 bases). The CDR3 is 17 amino acids. The V end lost 1 base, the J end lost 3 bases, and 13 bases lay between the germline ends. CDR1 and CDR2 from the germline V gene are SGHVT and SQSDAQ. The DNA of the CDR3 is TGTGCCAGCAGCTTAGTGACAGGCTTAGTCTATAATTCACCCCTCCACTTT. It yields the protein CASSLVTGLVYNSPLHF.

This clone was observed at least ten times. The same CDR3 is also encoded by other DNA sequences in this sample. The CDR3 nucleotides are TGTGCCAGCAGCCAAGGACAAGCCAATCAGCCCCAGCATTTT. Protein sequence: CASSQGQANQPQHF. J is TRBJ1-5 and V is TRBV3-1 (or the pseudogene TRBV3-2), with D uncertain. CDR1 is LGHDT and CDR2 is YNNKEL in the germline V gene (reference sequence). Trimming cost V 1 base and J 3 bases, with 7 bases left between them. CDR3 length equals 14 residues.

The rearrangement uses TRBV30 and TRBJ1-5; no clear D gene. CDR1 and CDR2 (germline): GTSNPN, SVGIG (reference sequence). This CDR3 has 15 residues. Trimming pared 0 bases from V and 7 bases from J, leaving 16 bases between. The CDR3: CAWSVGTFTLQPQHF. The CDR3 coding sequence is TGTGCCTGGAGTGTCGGCACATTCACTCTCCAGCCCCAGCATTTT.

This clone was detected only a few times. The rearrangement joins TRBV6-5 to TRBJ1-3, with D unresolved. Germline V CDR1 and CDR2: MNHEY, SVGAGI. This CDR3 region has 16 residues. Deletions cut 0 bases from V and 4 bases from J, with 13 bases between. The CDR3 nucleotides read TGTGCCAGCAGTTACTCCCTTGGAGGGCAAGGAAACACCATATATTTT. Its protein product is CASSYSLGGQGNTIYF.

J is TRBJ1-1 and V is TRBV14, with D unresolved. V was pared by 2 bases and J by 2 bases, with 15 bases between. Germline-derived CDR1 and CDR2 are SGHDN and FVKESK. The CDR3 is 16 amino acids. Here the CDR3 reads CASSQNWWAGNTEAFF. The CDR3 coding sequence is TGTGCCAGCAGCCAAAATTGGTGGGCGGGAAACACTGAAGCTTTCTTT.

The chain couples TRBV28 to TRBJ2-3; the match to TRBD2 covers 14 bases. The CDR3 length is 15 residues. With V trimmed by 6 bases and J by 9 bases, 8 bases remained unmatched. CDR1 is MDHEN, CDR2 SYDVKM, per germline. This chain's CDR3 is CASSLTSGRVFTQYF. DNA of the CDR3: TGTGCCAGCAGCCTGACTAGCGGGAGGGTTTTCACGCAGTATTTT.

The rearrangement uses TRBV5-6 and TRBJ2-6, with D possibly being TRBD1 (6 bases). Trimming stripped 4 bases from V and 10 bases from J, with 12 bases between. CDR3 length equals 13 residues. In germline, CDR1 is SGHDT, CDR2 YYEEEE. CDR3 bases: TGTGCCAGCAGCCGGGACACAATTAACGTCCTGACTTTC. Translating it yields CASSRDTINVLTF.

The J gene is TRBJ2-7, the V gene TRBV3-1 (or the pseudogene TRBV3-2); D is unresolved. V lost 1 base and J 2 bases, leaving 6 bases between the germline ends. The CDR3 length is 13 residues. CDR1 and CDR2 from the germline V gene are LGHDT and YNNKEL (reference sequence). CDR3 DNA: TGTGCCAGCAGCCAAGGATACGCCTACGAGCAGTACTTC. This encodes CASSQGYAYEQYF.

This chain joins TRBV4-2 and TRBJ2-1, with TRBD2 matching 11 bases. CDR3 length equals 17 residues. From germline, CDR1 is LGHNA and CDR2 YNFKEQ. Trimming cost V 0 bases and J 10 bases; bases outside gene matches: 11. CDR3 in DNA: TGTGCCAGCAGCCAAGAACGTGGTTCTAGCGGGGGGTTCGAGCAGTTCTTC. It translates to CASSQERGSSGGFEQFF.